This TCR beta chain originates from a study of glioma-infiltrating T cells after dendritic cell vaccination. On the study more broadly: Three intradermal dendritic cell vaccine injections were given every two weeks. General observations from the study: Survival was not directly related to TCR clonality in these patients.

As for this clone: Its antigen is undetermined.

Assay: immunoSEQ multiplex PCR; the TCRdb copy retains only in-frame clones and omits some. This sample has about 92,000 clones; about nine tenths occur once, and the top ten carry around 14%. V was shortened by 1 base and J by 5 bases, with 5 bases between the two germline ends. Germline V gene data show CDR1 as MNHNS and CDR2 as SASEGT. CDR3 length: 12 amino acids. This receptor was taken from a human donor with glioblastoma. The source was blood, collected before dendritic cell vaccination. The V call is TRBV6-1, the J call TRBJ1-1; D is uncertain. The CDR3 DNA follows: TGTGCCAGCAGTGAAGTGAGGACTGAAGCTTTCTTT. Translation: CASSEVRTEAFF.